This TCR beta chain was identified in a study of blood T cell repertoires in COVID-19. The wider study: The analysed material was cDNA or gDNA that came from T cells, B-cell-depleted T cells, or PBMCs.

The V end lost 0 bases, the J end lost 0 bases, and 10 bases lay between the germline ends. Looked up from germline, CDR1 is SGHDT and CDR2 is YYEEEE. The CDR3 runs 15 residues. Measured with immunoSEQ multiplex PCR; TCRdb has only the in-frame clones, and not every one. Among around 100,000 clones listed, less than 95% were seen once. The sequence derives from a man aged 18 to 29 with COVID-19, enrolled during active disease. The V call is TRBV5-6, the J call TRBJ2-7, with D perhaps matching TRBD2 (5 bases). Sample: peripheral blood. The CDR3 sequence: CASSLAPLVSYEQYF. The CDR3 DNA reads as TGTGCCAGCAGCTTGGCCCCACTAGTCTCCTACGAGCAGTACTTC.